Listed below are T cell receptor beta chains from one sample, sequenced in a study of cytomegalovirus exposure and HLA in healthy donors. Some clones are missing from TCRdb's copy, which holds only in-frame ones; the method was immunoSEQ multiplex PCR. The sample consists of about 140,000 clones, roughly 79% of them appearing once. Sequencing used PBMCs. Source of these receptors: a man under 40 in good health and CMV-seropositive. The CDR3 runs from the conserved cysteine through the conserved F or W. The D gene is left open where the match is weak. Some rows have no size entry. The others give once, few or many, or a class for an expanded clone.

j_call | d_call | v_call | clone_size | cdr3_aa | cdr3_nt
TRBJ1-2 | TRBD1 | TRBV2 | - | CATKRQGATNYGYTF | TGTGCCACCAAAAGACAGGGGGCAACAAACTATGGCTACACCTTC
TRBJ1-4 | - | TRBV15 | - | CATSSASGGARNEKLFF | TGTGCCACCAGCAGCGCCTCGGGCGGGGCTAGGAATGAAAAACTGTTTTTT
TRBJ1-2 | TRBD1 | TRBV2 | - | CASGGQGLAANYGYTF | TGTGCCAGCGGAGGACAGGGGCTTGCTGCTAACTATGGCTACACCTTC
TRBJ2-5 | TRBD2 | TRBV9 | - | CASSVTPTSGRETQYF | TGTGCCAGCAGCGTGACCCCGACTAGCGGGAGGGAGACCCAGTACTTC
TRBJ2-2 | TRBD2 | TRBV28 | - | CASSSHSSGVGTGELFF | TGTGCCAGCAGTTCACACTCTAGCGGGGTGGGGACCGGGGAGCTGTTTTTT
TRBJ2-6 | TRBD1 | TRBV5-1 | - | CASSSLRFTTGTGMDGANVLTF | TGCGCCAGCAGCTCTCTCCGATTTACGACCGGGACAGGGATGGATGGGGCCAACGTCCTGACTTTC
TRBJ2-3 | TRBD2 | TRBV28 | - | CASSSPSSSGRRDTQYF | TGTGCCAGCAGTTCACCCTCCTCTAGCGGGAGAAGAGATACGCAGTATTTT
TRBJ2-2 | - | TRBV7-8 | - | CASSFPRLITGELFF | TGTGCCAGCAGCTTCCCTAGACTCATAACCGGGGAGCTGTTTTTT
TRBJ1-4 | - | TRBV28 | few | CASSHTREKLFF | TGTGCCAGCAGTCACACTAGAGAAAAACTGTTTTTT
TRBJ1-2 | - | TRBV27 | - | CASSLTGFYGYTF | TGTGCCAGCAGTTTGACAGGTTTCTATGGCTACACCTTC
TRBJ2-5 | TRBD2 | TRBV2 | - | CASRAPGTSGRAGAQYF | TGTGCCAGCAGAGCCCCCGGGACTAGCGGGAGGGCCGGGGCCCAGTACTTC
TRBJ2-1 | - | TRBV15 | - | CATSVQGVSYNEQFF | TGTGCCACCAGCGTACAGGGTGTCTCCTACAATGAGCAGTTCTTC